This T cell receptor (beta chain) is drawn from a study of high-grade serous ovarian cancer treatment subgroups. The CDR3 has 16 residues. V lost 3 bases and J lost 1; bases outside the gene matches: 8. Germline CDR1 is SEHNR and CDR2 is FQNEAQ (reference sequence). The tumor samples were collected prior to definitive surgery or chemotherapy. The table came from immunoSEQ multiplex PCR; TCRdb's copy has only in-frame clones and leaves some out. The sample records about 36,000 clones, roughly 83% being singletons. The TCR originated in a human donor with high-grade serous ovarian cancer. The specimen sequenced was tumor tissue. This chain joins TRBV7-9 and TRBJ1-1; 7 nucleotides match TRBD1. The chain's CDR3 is CASSFGRGQGNTEAFF. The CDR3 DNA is TGTGCCAGCAGCTTTGGTAGGGGGCAGGGGAACACTGAAGCTTTCTTT.